Shown below are 21 T cell receptor beta chains from a single sample sequenced in a study of cytomegalovirus exposure and HLA in healthy donors. The PCR made use of 60 Vbeta and 13 Jbeta primers. This table comes from immunoSEQ multiplex PCR, and its TCRdb copy is limited to in-frame clones, with some not included. This sample has around 130,000 clones, with 65% to 75% found just once. The specimen was PBMCs. The receptors derive from a man aged 40-50 years in good health and CMV-seropositive.

The rearrangement joins TRBV6-1 to TRBJ1-1, with D possibly TRBD1 on 6 matching bases. The CDR3 extends over 13 amino acids. V gave up 3 bases and J gave up 7 bases, with 12 bases separating them. The V gene's germline CDR1 is MNHNS and CDR2 SASEGT. This CDR3 is CASSDGQRGEAFF. In DNA form, the CDR3 reads TGTGCCAGCAGTGACGGACAGAGGGGTGAAGCTTTCTTT.

The chain links TRBV5-4 to TRBJ2-7; 7 bases map to TRBD2. Germline CDR1 SGHNT, CDR2 YYREEE (reference sequence). With V trimmed by 1 base and J by 0 bases, 7 bases remained unmatched. This CDR3 spans 16 amino acids. CDR3 coding DNA: TGTGCCAGCAGCTTGATGGGAGGGACGAGCTCCTACGAGCAGTACTTC. Protein sequence: CASSLMGGTSSYEQYF.

This clone was detected once. J is TRBJ2-7 and V is TRBV5-4; TRBD2 matches 7 bases. Trimming at V came to 4 bases and at J to 0 bases, leaving 4 bases not matched to a gene. The CDR3 runs to 14 residues. The V gene's germline CDR1 is SGHNT and CDR2 YYREEE (reference sequence). CDR3 region: CASSRGLYSYEQYF. CDR3 coding DNA: TGTGCCAGCAGCAGGGGACTATACTCCTACGAGCAGTACTTC.

The chain uses TRBV27 and TRBJ1-5; 8 positions match TRBD1. The CDR3 is 17 residues long. The germline V gene has CDR1 MNHEY and CDR2 SMNVEV (reference sequence). J was trimmed by 6 bases and V by 11 bases; bases with no gene match: 21. DNA for the CDR3: TGTGCCCCATTAAGCCCCCCTGACAGGGGCTTTAGTCAGCCCCAGCATTTT. It translates to CAPLSPPDRGFSQPQHF.

The V and J genes are TRBV19 and TRBJ2-3, with 10 bases matching TRBD1. Germline V gene sequence: CDR1 LNHDA, CDR2 SQIVND (reference sequence). The CDR3 sequence is 16 residues long. V shed 4 bases and J 1 base; nucleotides not matched to a gene: 5. The chain's CDR3 is CASSTGGTGGTDTQYF. Written as DNA, the CDR3 is TGTGCCAGTAGTACTGGGGGGACAGGGGGCACAGATACGCAGTATTTT.

The chain employs TRBV5-1 and TRBJ2-2, with TRBD2 matching 10 bases. CDR3 length equals 16 residues. The germline V gene encodes CDR1 SGHRS and CDR2 YFSETQ. Germline trimming cut 4 bases from V and 3 bases from J; bases unmatched to any gene: 6. CDR3 bases: TGCGCCAGCAGCGAAGTAGCGGGAGGCGACACCGGGGAGCTGTTTTTT. This codes for CASSEVAGGDTGELFF.

This rearrangement joins TRBV7-2 to TRBJ1-1, with a tentative D call TRBD1 (6 bases). CDR1 and CDR2 from the germline V gene are SGHTA and FQGNSA. The CDR3 consists of 15 residues. V was shortened by 5 bases and J by 3 bases, with 16 bases between the two germline ends. The CDR3 region has the DNA TGTGCCAGCAGCCTGGGGGGGGCTAGGGACACTGAAGCTTTCTTT. Protein sequence: CASSLGGARDTEAFF.

The rearrangement joins TRBV10-2 to TRBJ2-7, with D possibly TRBD2 on 5 matching bases. CDR1 and CDR2 (germline): WSHSY, SAAADI. The ends were cut back, 10 bases at V and 6 bases at J, with 16 bases in the middle. The CDR3 has 12 amino acids. The CDR3 DNA reads as TGCGCCACCACACCCGGCGGGTTCGAGCAGTACTTC. Protein sequence: CATTPGGFEQYF.

V usage is TRBV11-3 and J usage is TRBJ2-5; no reliable D call. The CDR3 has 15 amino acids. Germline CDR1 is SGHNT and CDR2 is YENEEA. The ends were cut back, 0 bases at V and 2 bases at J, with 10 bases in the middle. The CDR3 DNA reads TGTGCCAGCAGCTTAGATCCCCCAGAACAAGAGACCCAGTACTTC. Encoded protein: CASSLDPPEQETQYF.

This clone was counted a few times. The rearrangement uses TRBV14 and TRBJ2-3, with a tentative D call TRBD2 (5 bases). The CDR3 loop spans 14 amino acids. Germline loops: CDR1 SGHDN, CDR2 FVKESK. Trimming cost V 6 bases and J 0 bases, with 10 bases left between them. The DNA of the CDR3 is TGTGCCAGCAGGTCGGGGATTAGCACAGATACGCAGTATTTT. It is translated as CASRSGISTDTQYF.

Remarks on this clone: A far more abundant clone sits one base away, making this likely a read error. J is TRBJ2-7 and V is TRBV28; 7 bases agree with TRBD2. CDR3 length: 13 residues. V gave up 3 bases and J gave up 3 bases; unmatched junction bases: 2. Germline assignment: CDR1 MDHEN and CDR2 SYDVKM. The DNA for the CDR3 is TGTGCCAGCAGTTTCGGACTAGGCTACGAGCAGTACTTC. It is translated as CASSFGLGYEQYF.

The rearrangement uses TRBV14 and TRBJ1-2; 10 bases align to TRBD1. J was trimmed by 5 bases and V by 4 bases; bases with no gene match: 7. CDR1 and CDR2 from the germline V gene are SGHDN and FVKESK. The CDR3 is 15 amino acids. The chain's CDR3 is CASSLRTGGTYGYTF. The CDR3 region has the DNA TGTGCCAGCAGCCTAAGGACAGGGGGAACTTATGGCTACACCTTC.

DNA for the CDR3: TGTGCCAGCAGTGTCCAGGGCCTCAATGAGCAGTTCTTC. Translating it yields CASSVQGLNEQFF. The chain joins TRBV2 to TRBJ2-1; D perhaps matches TRBD1 (5 bases). V lost 4 bases to trimming and J lost 6 bases, with 10 bases between them. CDR3 size: 13 residues. Germline V gene sequence: CDR1 SNHLY, CDR2 FYNNEI.

This clone was seen more than once but under ten times. This chain connects TRBV5-1 to TRBJ2-3, with 9 bases matching TRBD1. V was clipped by 5 bases and J by 3 bases; unmatched bases: 7. CDR1 is SGHRS, CDR2 YFSETQ, per germline. The CDR3 has 15 amino acids. This chain's CDR3 is CASRKQGAGTDTQYF. As DNA, the CDR3 is TGCGCCAGCAGGAAACAGGGGGCAGGGACAGATACGCAGTATTTT.

The chain links TRBV7-9 to TRBJ1-1; the D gene is possibly TRBD1 (5 bases). CDR1 and CDR2 (germline): SEHNR, FQNEAQ (reference sequence). Trimming took off 8 bases at V and 1 base at J, with 17 bases between the two ends. This CDR3 region has 15 residues. The CDR3: CASAEGALGNTEAFF. CDR3 nucleotides: TGTGCCAGCGCTGAAGGGGCCCTGGGGAACACTGAAGCTTTCTTT.

This chain connects TRBV28 to TRBJ1-4; TRBD1 is a possible D gene (6 bases). V lost 6 bases and J lost 0, with 17 bases in between. The CDR3 covers 17 residues. CDR1 is MDHEN and CDR2 is SYDVKM in the germline V gene. In nucleotides, the CDR3 is TGTGCCAGCAGGCCGCGACAGGCAACCTCAACTAATGAAAAACTGTTTTTT. Translating gives CASRPRQATSTNEKLFF.

The chain carries TRBV30 and TRBJ2-7; 8 bases align to TRBD1. Germline-derived CDR1 and CDR2 are GTSNPN and SVGIG (reference sequence). J was trimmed by 1 base and V by 0 bases; bases with no gene match: 5. CDR3 size: 15 residues. CDR3 sequence reads: CAWSVRNRGSYEQYF. The CDR3 coding sequence is TGTGCCTGGAGTGTACGGAACAGGGGGTCCTACGAGCAGTACTTC.

The J gene is TRBJ2-7, the V gene TRBV27; D is unclear. Looked up from germline, CDR1 is MNHEY and CDR2 is SMNVEV (reference sequence). The V and J ends lost 5 bases and 2 bases respectively, with 13 bases between them. CDR3 length: 14 residues. CDR3 nucleotide sequence: TGTGCCAGCAGTACCTCTATCAAGCCCTACGAGCAGTACTTC. As protein: CASSTSIKPYEQYF.

This chain connects TRBV9 to TRBJ2-2, with 8 bases matching TRBD1. Trimming took 0 bases from V and 5 from J; bases not matched to a gene: 3. The germline V gene encodes CDR1 SGDLS and CDR2 YYNGEE. The length of the CDR3 is 15 residues. The CDR3: CASSVGTGKTGELFF. CDR3 bases: TGTGCCAGCAGCGTAGGGACAGGGAAGACCGGGGAGCTGTTTTTT.

The rearrangement links TRBV25-1 to TRBJ1-1, with a tentative D call TRBD1 (6 bases). This CDR3 region has 13 residues. The germline V and J ends were trimmed by 2 bases and 11 bases, with 15 bases remaining between them. Germline-derived CDR1 and CDR2 are MGHDK and SYGVNS. CDR3 sequence (DNA): TGTGCCAGCAGTGAACCCGGCAGGGGCCGGGCTTTCTTT. Encoded protein: CASSEPGRGRAFF.

The V gene is TRBV2, the J gene TRBJ1-4, with 10 bases fitting TRBD1. V gave up 5 bases and J gave up 5 bases; unmatched junction bases: 8. CDR3 length: 16 amino acids. Germline V gene sequence: CDR1 SNHLY, CDR2 FYNNEI. CDR3 bases: TGTGCCAGCAGTTTGACCGGGACAGGGGTGAATGAAAAACTGTTTTTT. Protein sequence: CASSLTGTGVNEKLFF.